The clone carrying this TCR beta chain was detected once. Its specificity is unknown. The PCR employed 60 Vbeta primers together with 13 Jbeta primers. Original data processing: As a later analysis found, there were approximately 80 million unique TCR beta chains, of which roughly 11 million were shared. Profiled with immunoSEQ multiplex PCR; TCRdb holds only in-frame clones, not every one. The V and J calls and clone size were taken over from that table, and D and trimming were inferred from the DNA. The repertoire holds roughly 150,000 clones, roughly 81% seen once, with more than 2% in the top ten. The source of the sample is a study of cytomegalovirus exposure and HLA in healthy donors. Study as a whole: Among several hundred genotyped donors, roughly 81% fell in the Caucasian-associated ancestry cluster. Study-level findings and limits: Reported findings show TCR beta sequences accurately forecast HLA-A and HLA-B alleles in most subjects. CMV serostatus was the sole immune exposure information available.

CDR3 length: 15 residues. V was clipped by 4 bases and J by 0 bases; unmatched bases: 6. Germline loops: CDR1 MNHNS, CDR2 SASEGT. This chain links TRBV6-1 with TRBJ2-7, with 7 bases that match TRBD1. This TCR was recovered from a woman aged 18-30 years in good health and CMV-seronegative. The sequenced sample consisted of PBMCs. CDR3 in DNA: TGTGCCAGCAGTGGAGACAGGGTCCTCTCCTACGAGCAGTACTTC. Its translation is CASSGDRVLSYEQYF.